The next 27 T cell receptor beta chains were all read from a single sample in a study of T cell responses to AZD1222 COVID-19 vaccine. Here immunoSEQ multiplex PCR was the method, and the copy in TCRdb shows in-frame clones only, minus some. The table has about 180,000 clones, approximately 95% seen once; the top ten hold 1%. Sequences were derived from peripheral blood, sampled 28 days after the second dose of the MenACWY control vaccine. The receptor source for this set is an adult who received the MenACWY meningococcal vaccine as a control.

This clone was recorded only once. The V gene is TRBV2, the J gene TRBJ1-2; D is possibly TRBD1 (5 bases). This CDR3 has 13 residues. The V gene lost 4 bases and the J gene lost 2 bases, with 8 bases spanning the gap. CDR1 and CDR2 (germline): SNHLY, FYNNEI. The CDR3 is CASSGGRNYGYTF. The DNA of the CDR3 is TGTGCCAGCAGTGGGGGACGGAACTATGGCTACACCTTC.

The V and J genes are TRBV6-5 and TRBJ2-2; D is undetermined. Germline-derived CDR1 and CDR2 are MNHEY and SVGAGI. Trimming removed 1 base at V and 4 bases at J, with 7 bases between. The CDR3 sequence is 14 residues long. The chain's CDR3 is CASSYYSRTGELFF. DNA for the CDR3: TGTGCCAGCAGTTACTACTCCCGCACCGGGGAGCTGTTTTTT.

This sequence joins TRBV19 and TRBJ2-1, with 7 bases that match TRBD2. This CDR3 has 14 amino acids. Germline V CDR1 and CDR2: LNHDA, SQIVND (reference sequence). Trimming removed 7 bases from V and 4 bases from J; junction bases left unmatched: 7. CDR3 coding DNA: TGTGCCAGTAACGGGGGGTTAAATTACAATGAGCAGTTCTTC. Protein: CASNGGLNYNEQFF.

This chain links TRBV18 with TRBJ2-2; weak D call: TRBD1 (6 bases). Germline CDR1 KGHSH, CDR2 LQKENI. V dropped 1 base and J dropped 2 bases, with 17 bases sitting between them. CDR3 size: 18 residues. The CDR3 sequence: CASSPLQGSSLNTGELFF. In nucleotides, the CDR3 is TGTGCCAGCTCACCACTCCAGGGGTCATCCCTAAACACCGGGGAGCTGTTTTTT.

This clone was observed once. Written as DNA, the CDR3 is TGCGCCAGCAGTGAGTCTCAACAGACCCAGTACTTC. Its translation: CASSESQQTQYF. The chain is built from TRBV10-2 and TRBJ2-5; D gene uncertain. Germline CDR1 is WSHSY and CDR2 is SAAADI. With 0 bases removed from V and 6 bases from J, the gap between germline ends came to 5 bases. This CDR3 has 12 amino acids.

This chain joins TRBV30 and TRBJ1-1, with D tentatively TRBD1 (5 bases). V shed 4 bases and J shed 4 bases, with 16 bases lying between them. The germline V gene has CDR1 GTSNPN and CDR2 SVGIG (reference sequence). This CDR3 has 14 amino acids. CDR3 bases: TGTGCCTGGAAAAAAGGTGGGGGTGGCACTGAAGCTTTCTTT. This sequence encodes CAWKKGGGGTEAFF.

CDR3 region: CSASVQGVYAFF. DNA of the CDR3: TGCAGTGCTAGTGTACAGGGGGTTTACGCTTTCTTT. The chain carries TRBV20-1 and TRBJ1-1; 8 nucleotides line up with TRBD1. Germline V gene lookup returns CDR1 DFQATT and CDR2 SNEGSKA (reference sequence). V lost 3 bases to trimming and J lost 11 bases; unmatched junction nucleotides: 8. CDR3 length: 12 residues.

In this sample, this clone turned up once. The rearrangement links TRBV7-3 to TRBJ2-5, with D unclear. CDR3 length: 14 residues. Trimming shortened V by 0 bases and J by 0 bases, and 5 bases separated the two germline ends. Germline V gives CDR1 SGHTA, CDR2 FQGTGA. The CDR3 here is CASSLTPDQETQYF. The CDR3 bases are TGTGCCAGCAGCTTAACTCCCGACCAAGAGACCCAGTACTTC.

V gene TRBV19 combines with J gene TRBJ1-6; D is unresolved. Germline V lookup: CDR1 LNHDA, CDR2 SQIVND (reference sequence). V gave up 5 bases and J gave up 1 base, with 9 bases separating them. This CDR3 is built from 15 residues. The CDR3 bases are TGTGCCAGTAGTCCCGTGATTTCCTATAATTCACCCCTCCACTTT. Protein sequence: CASSPVISYNSPLHF.

The V gene is TRBV6-2 or TRBV6-3, the J gene TRBJ1-5; 8 positions agree with TRBD1. V gave up 2 bases and J gave up 0 bases; unmatched junction bases: 9. This CDR3 contains 18 residues. The germline V gene encodes CDR1 MNHEY and CDR2 SVGEGT. CDR3 loop: CASSYPTGAILSNQPQHF. As DNA, the CDR3 is TGTGCCAGCAGTTACCCGACAGGGGCGATACTTAGCAATCAGCCCCAGCATTTT.

This clone came up once. V and J are TRBV3-1 (or the pseudogene TRBV3-2) and TRBJ1-2; tentative D call: TRBD1 (5 bases). The CDR3 sequence is 15 residues long. Trimming took off 1 base at V and 5 bases at J, with 14 bases between the two ends. Germline V gene data show CDR1 as LGHDT and CDR2 as YNNKEL (reference sequence). The DNA for the CDR3 is TGTGCCAGCAGCCAAGCAACTAGGGGTGGATATGGCTACACCTTC. Its protein product is CASSQATRGGYGYTF.

Concerning this clone itself: Relative to the germline gene, one junction end is altered; a read error may explain this. This sequence joins TRBV4-2 and TRBJ2-3; D is perhaps TRBD1 (5 bases). Germline values: CDR1 LGHNA, CDR2 YNFKEQ. This CDR3 is 15 amino acids long. CDR3 sequence: CASSQGQGRTDTQYF. CDR3 DNA: TGTGCCAGCAGTCAAGGACAAGGCCGCACAGATACGCAGTATTTT.

V is TRBV9 and J is TRBJ1-2; tentative D call: TRBD1 (6 bases). V lost 4 bases to trimming and J lost 4 bases, with 17 bases between them. The CDR3 covers 15 residues. Per germline, CDR1 SGDLS and CDR2 YYNGEE. The CDR3 nucleotides are TGTGCCAGCAGCCCCGAGGGGGGGAACCTCTATGGCTACACCTTC. Translated, it gives CASSPEGGNLYGYTF.

The chain has TRBV28 and TRBJ1-1; 9 bases are shared with TRBD1. Germline lookup yields CDR1 MDHEN and CDR2 SYDVKM. The CDR3 consists of 14 residues. V trimming: 4 bases; J trimming: 1 base; junction bases outside the gene matches: 1. DNA of the CDR3: TGTGCCAGCAGTTCACAGGGGGCGAACACTGAAGCTTTCTTT. Translation gives CASSSQGANTEAFF.

The chain carries TRBV5-6 and TRBJ1-1, with D perhaps matching TRBD1 (5 bases). The V end lost 6 bases, the J end lost 1 base, and 13 bases lay between the germline ends. This CDR3 has 14 amino acids. Germline V gene sequence: CDR1 SGHDT, CDR2 YYEEEE. The CDR3 coding sequence is TGTGCCAGCAACTTACGGGGCGGGAACACTGAAGCTTTCTTT. Protein: CASNLRGGNTEAFF.

This CDR3 is CASSLIVMRTSTDTQYF. DNA for the CDR3: TGCGCCAGCAGCTTGATAGTTATGAGGACTAGCACAGATACGCAGTATTTT. The chain links TRBV5-1 to TRBJ2-3, with a tentative D call TRBD2 (5 bases). V gave up 1 base and J gave up 0 bases, with 15 bases separating them. Germline V gene sequence: CDR1 SGHRS, CDR2 YFSETQ. This CDR3 has 17 residues.

The rearrangement uses TRBV19 and TRBJ2-1; no reliable D call. Per the germline V gene, CDR1 is LNHDA and CDR2 is SQIVND (reference sequence). V dropped 5 bases and J dropped 1 base, with 0 bases sitting between them. This CDR3 contains 11 residues. The CDR3 here is CASSSYNEQFF. The CDR3 region has the DNA TGTGCCAGTAGTTCCTACAATGAGCAGTTCTTC. The full variable domain, in which reference TRBV19 and TRBJ2-1 provide the parts outside the CDR3, is DGGITQSPKYLFRKEGQNVTLSCEQNLNHDAMYWYRQDPGQGLRLIYYSQIVNDFQKGDIAEGYSVSREKKESFPLTVTSAQKNPTAFYLCASSSYNEQFFGPGTRLTVL.

This chain joins TRBV12-3 or TRBV12-4 and TRBJ1-2; D gene uncertain. This CDR3 is 12 amino acids long. Trimming stripped 8 bases from V and 2 bases from J, with 9 bases between. CDR3 residues: CASEGGNYGYTF. The DNA for the CDR3 is TGTGCCAGCGAAGGAGGGAACTATGGCTACACCTTC.

The chain links TRBV7-9 to TRBJ1-1, with a possible D match to TRBD1 (6 bases). V was pared by 5 bases and J by 0 bases, with 16 bases between. This CDR3 contains 16 residues. Germline assignment: CDR1 SEHNR and CDR2 FQNEAQ (reference sequence). This CDR3 is CASSPREGGMNTEAFF. The CDR3 DNA sequence: TGTGCCAGCAGCCCCAGGGAGGGGGGCATGAACACTGAAGCTTTCTTT.

The V and J genes are TRBV6-5 and TRBJ1-2; D unresolved. The CDR3 extends over 15 amino acids. Trimming removed 7 bases at V and 2 bases at J, with 17 bases between. Per the germline V gene, CDR1 is MNHEY and CDR2 is SVGAGI. The CDR3 DNA sequence: TGTGCCAGCACCCTCATCGGCGGGCAGAACTATGGCTACACCTTC. Protein: CASTLIGGQNYGYTF.

The V call is TRBV5-1, the J call TRBJ1-4; D uncertain. The CDR3 is 15 amino acids. Trimming took off 4 bases at V and 0 bases at J, with 10 bases between the two ends. CDR1 SGHRS and CDR2 YFSETQ come from the germline V gene. The CDR3 DNA follows: TGCGCCAGCAGCCACATAGGAGCAACTAATGAAAAACTGTTTTTT. This encodes CASSHIGATNEKLFF.

The chain has TRBV18 and TRBJ1-3; D call uncertain. The CDR3 has 12 residues. The V and J ends lost 1 base and 8 bases respectively, with 6 bases between them. Germline V gene data show CDR1 as KGHSH and CDR2 as LQKENI. CDR3 sequence reads: CASSPQGDTIYF. CDR3 nucleotide sequence: TGTGCCAGCTCACCACAGGGTGACACCATATATTTT.

J is TRBJ1-1 and V is TRBV19; D not certain. CDR3 length: 13 amino acids. Germline assignment: CDR1 LNHDA and CDR2 SQIVND (reference sequence). V was pared by 5 bases and J by 0 bases, with 7 bases between. The CDR3 spells CASSSTVNTEAFF. CDR3 DNA sequence: TGTGCCAGTAGTTCCACAGTGAACACTGAAGCTTTCTTT.

The V call is TRBV6-2 or TRBV6-3, the J call TRBJ1-1, with 8 nucleotides matching TRBD1. This CDR3 has 14 amino acids. The V gene end was trimmed by 6 bases and the J gene end by 2 bases; junction bases not matched to a gene: 5. Germline V CDR1 and CDR2: MNHEY, SVGEGT. This CDR3 is CASSRTGLNTEAFF. The CDR3 DNA follows: TGTGCCAGCAGCCGGACAGGGCTTAACACTGAAGCTTTCTTT.

This sequence joins TRBV5-1 and TRBJ1-2; TRBD1 might be the D (5 bases). CDR1 and CDR2 (germline): SGHRS, YFSETQ. The CDR3 runs to 12 residues. V lost 7 bases and J lost 8, with 15 bases in between. Written as DNA, the CDR3 is TGCGCCAGCCATGATCCAGGGCTGGGCTACACCTTC. It specifies CASHDPGLGYTF.

The rearrangement uses TRBV5-4 and TRBJ1-1; 9 positions match TRBD1. V trimming: 2 bases; J trimming: 1 base; junction bases outside the gene matches: 6. Germline V lookup: CDR1 SGHNT, CDR2 YYREEE (reference sequence). CDR3 length: 16 residues. CDR3 in DNA: TGTGCCAGCAGCTTCGGAGCGACAGGGGGGAACACTGAAGCTTTCTTT. This encodes CASSFGATGGNTEAFF.

The chain employs TRBV6-2 or TRBV6-3 and TRBJ2-1; D is ambiguous. Trimming removed 4 bases from V and 9 bases from J, with 10 bases in between. Germline assignment: CDR1 MNHEY and CDR2 SVGEGT. The CDR3 length is 12 residues. DNA of the CDR3: TGTGCCAGCAGTTCCGTCCGCGGTGAGCAGTTCTTC. This codes for CASSSVRGEQFF.